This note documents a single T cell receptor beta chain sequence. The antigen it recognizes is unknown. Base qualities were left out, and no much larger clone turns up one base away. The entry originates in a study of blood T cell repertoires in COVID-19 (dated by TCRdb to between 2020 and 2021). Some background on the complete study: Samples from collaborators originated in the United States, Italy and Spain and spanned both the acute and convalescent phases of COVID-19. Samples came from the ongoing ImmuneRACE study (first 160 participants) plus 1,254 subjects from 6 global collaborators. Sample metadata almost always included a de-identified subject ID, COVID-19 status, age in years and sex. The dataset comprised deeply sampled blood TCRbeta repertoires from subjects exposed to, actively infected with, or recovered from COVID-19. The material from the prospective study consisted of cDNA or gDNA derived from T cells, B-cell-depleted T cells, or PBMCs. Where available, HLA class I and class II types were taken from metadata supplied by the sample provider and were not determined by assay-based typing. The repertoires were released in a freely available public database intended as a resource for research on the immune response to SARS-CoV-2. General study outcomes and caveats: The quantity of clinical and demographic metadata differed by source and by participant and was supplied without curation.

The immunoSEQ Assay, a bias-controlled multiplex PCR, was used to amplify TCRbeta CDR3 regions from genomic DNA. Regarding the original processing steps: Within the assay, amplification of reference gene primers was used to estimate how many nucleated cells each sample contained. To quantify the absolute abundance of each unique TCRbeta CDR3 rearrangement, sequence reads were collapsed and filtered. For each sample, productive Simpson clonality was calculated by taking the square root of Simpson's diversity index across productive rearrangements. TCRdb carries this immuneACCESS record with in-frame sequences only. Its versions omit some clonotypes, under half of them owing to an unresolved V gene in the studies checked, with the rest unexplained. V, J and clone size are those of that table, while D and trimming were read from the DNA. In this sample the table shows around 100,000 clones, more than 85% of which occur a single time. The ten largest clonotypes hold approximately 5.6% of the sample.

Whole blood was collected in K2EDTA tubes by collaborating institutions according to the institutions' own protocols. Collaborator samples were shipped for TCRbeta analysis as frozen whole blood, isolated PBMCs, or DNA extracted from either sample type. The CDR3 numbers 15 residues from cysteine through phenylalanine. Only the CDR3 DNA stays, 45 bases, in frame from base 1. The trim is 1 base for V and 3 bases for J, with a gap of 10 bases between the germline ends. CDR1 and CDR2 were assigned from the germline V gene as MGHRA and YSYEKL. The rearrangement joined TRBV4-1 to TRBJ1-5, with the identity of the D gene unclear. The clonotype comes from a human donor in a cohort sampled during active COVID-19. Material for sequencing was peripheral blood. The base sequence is TGCGCCAGCAGCCAAGGAGGTCGGTACAATCAGCCCCAGCATTTT. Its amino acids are CASSQGGRYNQPQHF.